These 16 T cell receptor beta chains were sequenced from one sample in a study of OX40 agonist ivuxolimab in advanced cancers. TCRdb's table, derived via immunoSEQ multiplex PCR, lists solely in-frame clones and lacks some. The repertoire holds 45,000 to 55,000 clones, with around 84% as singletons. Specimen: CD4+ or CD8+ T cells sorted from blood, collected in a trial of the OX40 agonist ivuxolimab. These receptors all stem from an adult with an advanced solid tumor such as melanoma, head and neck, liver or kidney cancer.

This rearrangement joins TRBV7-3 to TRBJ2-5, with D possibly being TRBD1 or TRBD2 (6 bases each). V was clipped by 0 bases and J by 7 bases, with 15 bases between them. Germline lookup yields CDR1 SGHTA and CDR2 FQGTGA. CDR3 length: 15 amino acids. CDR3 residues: CASSLTSRGVGTQYF. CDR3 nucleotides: TGTGCCAGCAGCTTAACTTCTAGGGGGGTTGGGACCCAGTACTTC. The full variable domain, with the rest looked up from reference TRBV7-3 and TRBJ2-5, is GAGVSQTPSNKVTEKGKYVELRCDPISGHTALYWYRQSLGQGPEFLIYFQGTGAADDSGLPNDRFFAVRPEGSVSTLKIQRTERGDSAVYLCASSLTSRGVGTQYFGPGTRLLVL.

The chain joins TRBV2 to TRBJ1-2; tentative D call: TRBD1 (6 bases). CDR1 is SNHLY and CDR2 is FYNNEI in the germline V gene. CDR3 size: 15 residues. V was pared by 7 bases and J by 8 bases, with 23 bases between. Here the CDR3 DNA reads TGTGCCAGCACCTCCTGGGGAGACACGCAGGGGGGCTACACCTTC. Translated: CASTSWGDTQGGYTF. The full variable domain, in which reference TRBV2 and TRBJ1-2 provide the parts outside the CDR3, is EPEVTQTPSHQVTQMGQEVILRCVPISNHLYFYWYRQILGQKVEFLVSFYNNEISEKSEIFDDQFSVERPDGSNFTLKIRSTKLEDSAMYFCASTSWGDTQGGYTFGSGTRLTVV.

CDR3: CASSIGGTSGYEQYF. CDR3 nucleotides: TGTGCCAGTAGTATAGGGGGGACTAGCGGATACGAGCAGTACTTC. J is TRBJ2-7 and V is TRBV19; the match to TRBD2 covers 11 bases. This CDR3 region has 15 residues. Trimming cost V 1 base and J 4 bases; bases outside gene matches: 3. CDR1 and CDR2 from the germline V gene are LNHDA and SQIVND (reference sequence).

The CDR3 region is CASSRDGLAGYTDTQYF. The CDR3 coding sequence is TGCGCCAGCAGCCGCGATGGACTAGCGGGTTACACAGATACGCAGTATTTT. The rearrangement uses TRBV4-3 and TRBJ2-3, with 11 nucleotides matching TRBD2. CDR1 is LGHNA and CDR2 is YSLEER in the germline V gene. This CDR3 has 17 residues. J lost 2 bases, V lost 4 bases, and 8 bases had no gene match.

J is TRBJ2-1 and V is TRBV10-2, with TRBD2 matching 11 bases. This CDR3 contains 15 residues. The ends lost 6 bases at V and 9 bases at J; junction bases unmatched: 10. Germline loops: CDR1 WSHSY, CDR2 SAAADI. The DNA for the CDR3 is TGCGCCAGCAGCAGCAGAGGGACTAGCGGTGTTGAGCAGTTCTTC. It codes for CASSSRGTSGVEQFF.

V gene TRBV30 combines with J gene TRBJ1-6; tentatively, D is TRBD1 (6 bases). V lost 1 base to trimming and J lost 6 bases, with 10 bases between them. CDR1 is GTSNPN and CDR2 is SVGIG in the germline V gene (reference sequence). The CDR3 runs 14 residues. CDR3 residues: CAWSEGGVNSPLHF. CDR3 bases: TGTGCCTGGAGTGAGGGGGGGGTTAATTCACCCCTCCACTTT.

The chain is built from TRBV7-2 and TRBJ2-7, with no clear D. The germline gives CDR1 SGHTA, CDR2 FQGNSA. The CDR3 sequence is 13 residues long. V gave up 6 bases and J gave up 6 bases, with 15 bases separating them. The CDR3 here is CASRMVNPSEQYF. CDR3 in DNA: TGTGCCAGCAGGATGGTTAACCCTAGCGAGCAGTACTTC.

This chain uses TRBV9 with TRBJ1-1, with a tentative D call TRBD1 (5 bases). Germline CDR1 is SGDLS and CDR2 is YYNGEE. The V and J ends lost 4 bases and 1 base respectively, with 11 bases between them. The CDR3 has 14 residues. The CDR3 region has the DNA TGTGCCAGCAGCTACGGGGGGTGGAACACTGAAGCTTTCTTT. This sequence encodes CASSYGGWNTEAFF.

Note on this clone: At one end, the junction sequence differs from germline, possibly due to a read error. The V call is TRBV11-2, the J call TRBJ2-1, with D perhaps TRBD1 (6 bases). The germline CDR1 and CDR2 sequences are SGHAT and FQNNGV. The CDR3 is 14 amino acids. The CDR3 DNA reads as TGTGCCAGCAGCGTAGACCGGGACATCAATGAGCAGTTCTTC. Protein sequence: CASSVDRDINEQFF.

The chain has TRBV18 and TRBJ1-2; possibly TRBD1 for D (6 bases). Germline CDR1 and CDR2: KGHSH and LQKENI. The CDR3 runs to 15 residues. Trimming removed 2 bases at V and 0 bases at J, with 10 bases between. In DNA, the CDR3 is TGTGCCAGCTCACCAATGACAGGAGCTAACTATGGCTACACCTTC. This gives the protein CASSPMTGANYGYTF. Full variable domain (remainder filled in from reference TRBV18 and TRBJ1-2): NAGVMQNPRHLVRRRGQEARLRCSPMKGHSHVYWYRQLPEEGLKFMVYLQKENIIDESGMPKERFSAEFPKEGPSILRIQQVVRGDSAAYFCASSPMTGANYGYTFGSGTRLTVV.

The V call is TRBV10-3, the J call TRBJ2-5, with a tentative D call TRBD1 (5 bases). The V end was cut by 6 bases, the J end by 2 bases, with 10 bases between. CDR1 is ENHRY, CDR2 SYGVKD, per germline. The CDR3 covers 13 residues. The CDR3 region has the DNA TGTGCCATCAGGACGGACAAACAAGAGACCCAGTACTTC. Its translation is CAIRTDKQETQYF.

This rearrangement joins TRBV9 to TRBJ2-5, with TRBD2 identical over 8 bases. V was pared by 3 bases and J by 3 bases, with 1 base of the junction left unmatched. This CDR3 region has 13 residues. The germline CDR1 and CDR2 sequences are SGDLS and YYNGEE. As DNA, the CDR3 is TGTGCCAGCAGCGGTAGCGGGAAAGAGACCCAGTACTTC. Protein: CASSGSGKETQYF.

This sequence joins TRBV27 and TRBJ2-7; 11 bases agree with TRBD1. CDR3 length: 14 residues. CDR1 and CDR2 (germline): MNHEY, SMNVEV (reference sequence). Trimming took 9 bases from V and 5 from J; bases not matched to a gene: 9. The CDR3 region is CASRPGTGGDEQYF. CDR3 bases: TGTGCCAGTCGCCCCGGGACAGGGGGAGACGAGCAGTACTTC.

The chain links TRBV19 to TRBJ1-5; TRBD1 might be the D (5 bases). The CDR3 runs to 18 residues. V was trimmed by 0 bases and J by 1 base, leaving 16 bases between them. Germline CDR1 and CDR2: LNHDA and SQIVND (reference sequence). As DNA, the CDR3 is TGTGCCAGTAGTATAGACGGGGGTTACGTACCAAGCAATCAGCCCCAGCATTTT. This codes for CASSIDGGYVPSNQPQHF.

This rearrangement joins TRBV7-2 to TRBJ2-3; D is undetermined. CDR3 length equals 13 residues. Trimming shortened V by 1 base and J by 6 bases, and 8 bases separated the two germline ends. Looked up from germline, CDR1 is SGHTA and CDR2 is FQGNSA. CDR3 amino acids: CASSLGYGDTQYF. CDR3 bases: TGTGCCAGCAGCTTAGGGTACGGGGATACGCAGTATTTT.

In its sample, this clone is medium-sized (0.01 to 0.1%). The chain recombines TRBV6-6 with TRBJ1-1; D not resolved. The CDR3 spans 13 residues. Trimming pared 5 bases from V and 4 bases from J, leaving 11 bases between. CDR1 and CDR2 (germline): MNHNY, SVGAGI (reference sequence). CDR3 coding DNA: TGTGCCAGCAGTATCTGGGGTACCACTGAAGCTTTCTTT. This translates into CASSIWGTTEAFF.